What follows are 30 T cell receptor beta chains derived from one specimen sequenced in a study of spatial heterogeneity in lung cancer. Regarding time point: sample taken at primary tumor resection. Without sorting, whole RNA was sequenced from tumor, nontumor lung or frozen PBMC. TCRdb re-called the 5' RACE reads through MiXCR, storing one row per CDR3 protein. The sample includes about 45,000 distinct CDR3 sequences, about 11% of them seen just once. Sample: PBMCs, taken at surgery. The receptors stem from a female donor with early-stage non-small cell lung cancer.

In its sample, this clonotype was seen a few times. The chain is built from TRBV20-1 and TRBJ2-3; the match to TRBD2 covers 9 bases. This CDR3 has 16 amino acids. V was pared by 0 bases and J by 4 bases, with 8 bases of the junction left unmatched. Germline-derived CDR1 and CDR2 are DFQATT and SNEGSKA (reference sequence). CDR3 in amino acids: CSARDPSGGPSDTQYF. The CDR3 coding sequence is TGCAGTGCTAGAGATCCAAGCGGGGGGCCATCAGATACGCAGTATTTT.

The chain uses TRBV10-3 and TRBJ1-1; TRBD1 matches at 7 bases. Germline V gene data show CDR1 as ENHRY and CDR2 as SYGVKD. Trimming removed 2 bases from V and 5 bases from J; junction bases left unmatched: 5. This CDR3 contains 14 residues. Written as DNA, the CDR3 is TGTGCCATCAGTGAGACAGGGGCAAATACTGAAGCTTTCTTT. Translation: CAISETGANTEAFF.

This chain connects TRBV2 to TRBJ1-4, with 10 positions matching TRBD1. This CDR3 comprises 16 residues. CDR1 SNHLY and CDR2 FYNNEI come from the germline V gene. V lost 9 bases, J lost 3 bases, and 10 bases stayed unmatched. CDR3 sequence (DNA): TGTGCCAGTAGATGGGGGACAGGGGCAGCTAATGAAAAACTGTTTTTT. Its translation is CASRWGTGAANEKLFF.

This clonotype has ten or more counts. The chain combines TRBV2 with TRBJ2-3, with TRBD1 identical over 9 bases. V lost 7 bases to trimming and J lost 7 bases; unmatched junction nucleotides: 9. Germline CDR1 and CDR2: SNHLY and FYNNEI. CDR3 length: 14 amino acids. The CDR3 DNA follows: TGTGCCAGCATTTGGGGGACAGGGCCTAATACGCAGTATTTT. Protein product: CASIWGTGPNTQYF.

The chain recombines TRBV11-2 with TRBJ2-3; D gene unclear. There are 11 residues in the CDR3. CDR1 and CDR2 (germline): SGHAT, FQNNGV. V shed 3 bases and J shed 6 bases, with 4 bases lying between them. The CDR3 loop is CASSFADTQYF. DNA of the CDR3: TGTGCCAGCAGCTTCGCTGATACGCAGTATTTT.

This clonotype was detected only a few times. The V call is TRBV2, the J call TRBJ2-3, with 7 nucleotides matching TRBD2. The CDR3 sequence is 14 residues long. Germline V gives CDR1 SNHLY, CDR2 FYNNEI. The ends lost 7 bases at V and 5 bases at J; junction bases unmatched: 9. The chain's CDR3 is CASTRGGEVDTQYF. The CDR3, as DNA: TGTGCCAGCACCCGCGGGGGAGAAGTAGATACGCAGTATTTT.

This clonotype was counted at least ten times. V is TRBV7-2 and J is TRBJ2-6; D is ambiguous. CDR3 length: 15 amino acids. Germline values: CDR1 SGHTA, CDR2 FQGNSA. Trimming cost V 1 base and J 0 bases, with 4 bases left between them. CDR3 sequence: CASSLGSSGANVLTF. CDR3 nucleotide sequence: TGTGCCAGCAGCTTAGGCAGCTCTGGGGCCAACGTCCTGACTTTC.

The rearrangement joins TRBV7-2 to TRBJ2-4; 11 nucleotides match TRBD2. The V gene's germline CDR1 is SGHTA and CDR2 FQGNSA. The CDR3 has 16 residues. J gave up 8 bases and V 1 base, and 7 bases lay outside the gene matches. Written as DNA, the CDR3 is TGTGCCAGCAGCTTAGTTAGCGGGGGGGCCTCGGACATTCAGTACTTC. This sequence encodes CASSLVSGGASDIQYF.

This clonotype was recorded a few times. The rearrangement joins TRBV2 to TRBJ1-1, with TRBD1 identical over 8 bases. Losses at the gene ends were 7 bases for V and 5 bases for J; bases not matched to a gene: 9. CDR1 and CDR2 (germline): SNHLY, FYNNEI. This CDR3 comprises 14 residues. The CDR3 nucleotides are TGTGCCAGCAAAGCAGGGGGCGCGGGGACTGAAGCTTTCTTT. Encoded protein: CASKAGGAGTEAFF.

CDR3 sequence (DNA): TGTGCTAGTGGTTTGGGTAGGGATTATGGCTACACCTTC. It translates to CASGLGRDYGYTF. The gene calls are TRBV12-5 and TRBJ1-2; D ambiguous. V was cut by 1 base and J by 5 bases, with 8 bases left in between. The CDR3 contains 13 residues. The germline CDR1 and CDR2 sequences are LGHNT and FRNRAP.

This clonotype was detected only a few times. The chain links TRBV7-9 to TRBJ2-7, with D possibly being TRBD1 (6 bases). Germline CDR1 and CDR2: SEHNR and FQNEAQ (reference sequence). This CDR3 is 13 amino acids long. Trimming shortened V by 5 bases and J by 3 bases, and 11 bases separated the two germline ends. Here the CDR3 reads CASSGQKHYEQYF. CDR3 nucleotide sequence: TGTGCCAGCAGCGGACAGAAGCACTACGAGCAGTACTTC.

The chain employs TRBV6-2 or TRBV6-3 and TRBJ2-1; 9 nucleotides agree with TRBD1. Per the germline V gene, CDR1 is MNHEY and CDR2 is SVGEGT. Germline trimming cut 6 bases from V and 8 bases from J; bases unmatched to any gene: 20. The CDR3 extends over 18 amino acids. The CDR3 spells CASSHLVQTGGLSDEQFF. In nucleotides, the CDR3 is TGTGCCAGCAGCCATTTGGTCCAAACAGGGGGCCTCTCGGATGAGCAGTTCTTC.

The chain recombines TRBV7-6 with TRBJ1-6, with 7 bases that match TRBD1. V trimming: 2 bases; J trimming: 5 bases; junction bases outside the gene matches: 9. CDR1 and CDR2 (germline): SGHVS, FNYEAQ. CDR3 size: 17 residues. DNA of the CDR3: TGTGCCAGCAGCTTATTGGAGTGGACAGGCAATAATTCACCCCTCCACTTT. Translating it yields CASSLLEWTGNNSPLHF.

This clonotype showed up just a few times. The V call is TRBV7-3, the J call TRBJ2-1, with D perhaps matching TRBD2 (6 bases). The germline V gene encodes CDR1 SGHTA and CDR2 FQGTGA. Trimming took off 4 bases at V and 7 bases at J, with 11 bases between the two ends. This CDR3 is built from 13 residues. CDR3 protein: CASSWGVRNEQFF. CDR3 coding DNA: TGTGCCAGCAGCTGGGGGGTCAGGAATGAGCAGTTCTTC.

V is TRBV3-1 and J is TRBJ1-6; TRBD1 might be the D (6 bases). Trimming cost V 6 bases and J 7 bases, with 13 bases left between them. The CDR3 extends over 14 amino acids. The V gene's germline CDR1 is LGHDT and CDR2 YNNKEL (reference sequence). The CDR3 DNA is TGTGCCAGCAGTAAAGGACAGACCAATTCACCCCTCCACTTT. This gives the protein CASSKGQTNSPLHF.

The genes are TRBV7-9 and TRBJ1-6; a possible D gene is TRBD1 (5 bases). The CDR3 totals 19 residues. Germline V CDR1 and CDR2: SEHNR, FQNEAQ (reference sequence). The germline V and J ends were trimmed by 5 bases and 4 bases, with 24 bases remaining between them. CDR3 in amino acids: CASSENRGVDGVYNSPLHF. CDR3 DNA: TGTGCCAGCAGCGAAAACAGAGGGGTCGATGGCGTTTATAATTCACCCCTCCACTTT.

V gene TRBV12-3 or TRBV12-4 combines with J gene TRBJ2-7; TRBD1 or TRBD2 may be the D gene (5 bases each). V lost 3 bases to trimming and J lost 7 bases, with 10 bases between them. The CDR3 has 12 amino acids. The CDR3: CASSLSREEQYF. The CDR3 DNA sequence: TGTGCCAGCAGTTTGTCCAGGGAGGAGCAGTACTTC.

The chain couples TRBV5-1 to TRBJ2-7; tentative D call: TRBD2 (5 bases). Per the germline V gene, CDR1 is SGHRS and CDR2 is YFSETQ. V gave up 0 bases and J gave up 3 bases, with 16 bases separating them. CDR3 length: 16 amino acids. This CDR3 reads CASSLGTADSIYEQYF. CDR3 coding DNA: TGCGCCAGCAGCTTGGGTACAGCGGACTCGATCTACGAGCAGTACTTC.

This clonotype was seen at least ten times. The V call is TRBV3-1, the J call TRBJ1-3; D call uncertain. V was pared by 1 base and J by 4 bases, with 5 bases between. In germline, CDR1 is LGHDT, CDR2 YNNKEL (reference sequence). The CDR3 runs to 13 residues. For the CDR3, the DNA is TGTGCCAGCAGCCAAGTCGGGGGAAACACCATATATTTT. This codes for CASSQVGGNTIYF. Full variable domain (remainder filled in from reference TRBV3-1 and TRBJ1-3): DTAVSQTPKYLVTQMGNDKSIKCEQNLGHDTMYWYKQDSKKFLKIMFSYNNKELIINETVPNRFSPKSPDKAHLNLHINSLELGDSAVYFCASSQVGGNTIYFGEGSWLTVV.

This clonotype occurred a few times. This chain links TRBV11-2 with TRBJ2-1, with 13 bases aligning to TRBD2. J lost 9 bases, V lost 5 bases, and 16 bases had no gene match. CDR3 length equals 18 residues. CDR1 and CDR2 (germline): SGHAT, FQNNGV. In DNA form, the CDR3 reads TGTGCCAGCAGCCCCTGGACTAGCGGGGGCCTAACTCGGGGTGAGCAGTTCTTC. Amino acids: CASSPWTSGGLTRGEQFF. Full variable domain (missing parts from reference TRBV11-2 and TRBJ2-1): EAGVAQSPRYKIIEKRQSVAFWCNPISGHATLYWYQQILGQGPKLLIQFQNNGVVDDSQLPKDRFSAERLKGVDSTLKIQPAKLEDSAVYLCASSPWTSGGLTRGEQFFGPGTRLTVL.

This clonotype was counted only a few times. The CDR3 loop is CSAPLASPDTQYF. The CDR3, as DNA: TGCAGTGCCCCCCTAGCGTCCCCAGATACGCAGTATTTT. The chain is built from TRBV20-1 and TRBJ2-3, with TRBD2 as a possible D gene (6 bases). This CDR3 has 13 amino acids. V was pared by 6 bases and J by 4 bases, with 14 bases between. Germline CDR1 and CDR2: DFQATT and SNEGSKA (reference sequence).

This clonotype was detected a few times. This chain joins TRBV30 and TRBJ2-1, with D maybe TRBD1 (5 bases). Germline values: CDR1 GTSNPN, CDR2 SVGIG (reference sequence). CDR3 length: 15 residues. V gave up 0 bases and J gave up 4 bases, with 13 bases separating them. CDR3 DNA: TGTGCCTGGAGTGTAAGGGCAGGGATATACAATGAGCAGTTCTTC. Amino acids: CAWSVRAGIYNEQFF. Based on the CDR3 plus reference TRBV30 and TRBJ2-1, the full variable domain is SQTIHQWPATLVQPVGSPLSLECTVEGTSNPNLYWYRQAAGRGLQLLFYSVGIGQISSEVPQNLSASRPQDRQFILSSKKLLLSDSGFYLCAWSVRAGIYNEQFFGPGTRLTVL.

The table lists this clonotype with a few counts. The gene calls are TRBV2 and TRBJ2-1, with TRBD2 matching over 8 bases. Per the germline V gene, CDR1 is SNHLY and CDR2 is FYNNEI. This CDR3 spans 14 amino acids. The trim removed 10 bases at V and 3 bases at J, leaving 8 bases unmatched. CDR3 amino acids: CATYRSGGYNEQFF. Here the CDR3 DNA reads TGTGCCACCTATCGGAGCGGGGGCTACAATGAGCAGTTCTTC.

This clonotype has ten or more counts. The V gene is TRBV7-3, the J gene TRBJ2-4; D uncertain. From germline, CDR1 is SGHTA and CDR2 FQGTGA. Trimming removed 1 base at V and 9 bases at J, with 10 bases between. This CDR3 has 13 residues. The DNA of the CDR3 is TGTGCCAGCAGCTTAAGTATGAATAGCATTCAGTACTTC. This encodes CASSLSMNSIQYF.

Details on this clonotype: A much bigger clone sits one base away, suggesting this may be a read error. The chain joins TRBV9 to TRBJ1-5; 11 nucleotides align to TRBD1. Germline V gene data show CDR1 as SGDLS and CDR2 as YYNGEE. The CDR3 totals 19 residues. Here the CDR3 DNA reads TGTGCCAGCAGCGTAGAGGACAGGGGGCCCAGATACCGAAATCAGCCCCAGAATTTT. Amino acids: CASSVEDRGPRYRNQPQNF.

This clonotype was detected only a few times. The V and J genes are TRBV6-1 and TRBJ1-5; tentatively, D is TRBD1 (5 bases). The V gene lost 7 bases and the J gene lost 2 bases, with 12 bases spanning the gap. The CDR3 consists of 14 residues. Germline V gene lookup returns CDR1 MNHNS and CDR2 SASEGT. The CDR3 region is CASKAGGGNQPQHF. CDR3 in DNA: TGTGCCAGCAAGGCTGGGGGAGGCAATCAGCCCCAGCATTTT.

As regards this clonotype: At one end the junction does not follow the germline gene, possibly because of a read error. The gene calls are TRBV11-2 and TRBJ1-2; 7 nucleotides match TRBD1. The CDR3 runs to 13 residues. Germline V gene lookup returns CDR1 SGHAT and CDR2 FQNNGV. The CDR3 spells CASSKQGWPITHF. The CDR3 region has the DNA TGTGCCAGCAGTAAACAGGGGTGGCCGATCACCCACTTC.

The V gene is TRBV20-1, the J gene TRBJ2-7; 7 nucleotides line up with TRBD1. The CDR3 runs to 13 residues. V gave up 4 bases and J gave up 2 bases; unmatched junction bases: 5. Germline CDR1 is DFQATT and CDR2 is SNEGSKA (reference sequence). The CDR3, as DNA: TGCAGTGCTATCTGGGACAGAACCTACGAGCAGTACTTC. Translation: CSAIWDRTYEQYF.

The chain links TRBV20-1 to TRBJ2-3; 12 nucleotides agree with TRBD2. This CDR3 has 15 amino acids. V lost 1 base and J lost 1; bases outside the gene matches: 0. Germline assignment: CDR1 DFQATT and CDR2 SNEGSKA (reference sequence). The CDR3 protein is CSARGLAGGTDTQYF. The CDR3, as DNA: TGCAGTGCTAGAGGACTAGCGGGGGGCACAGATACGCAGTATTTT.

This clonotype was seen a few times. V usage is TRBV12-1 and J usage is TRBJ2-7. TRBV12-1 is a known pseudogene. The CDR3 spans 14 residues. The CDR3 DNA is TGTGCCAGCAGCTTGGACGCAAGTTCCTACGAGCAGTACTTC. Amino acid sequence: CASSLDASSYEQYF.